These 5 T cell receptor beta chains came from one sample sequenced in a study of blood T cell repertoires in COVID-19 (dated by TCRdb to about 2020). Receptor amplification or capture employed the immunoSEQ multiplex PCR assay. This is the immuneACCESS table as TCRdb keeps it, with only in-frame sequences that have V and J called. A part of the clones is gone; compared with another copy, unresolved V genes explain less than half, and the rest is unexplained. For this sample there are hundreds of thousands of clones; 88% appear just once. The ten largest clones add up to 7% to 8% of the sample. The sequenced sample consisted of peripheral blood. All receptors derive from a woman aged 70-85 years with COVID-19, enrolled during active disease.

This clone showed up just once. The chain recombines TRBV30 with TRBJ2-7; 7 nucleotides line up with TRBD1. Looked up from germline, CDR1 is GTSNPN and CDR2 is SVGIG (reference sequence). Germline trimming cut 4 bases from V and 6 bases from J; bases unmatched to any gene: 12. CDR3 length: 14 amino acids. Here the CDR3 DNA reads TGTGCCTGGACCTCGGTAAGGGGGCGGTTCGAGCAGTACTTC. This codes for CAWTSVRGRFEQYF.

This clone is a singleton in its sample. Other DNA sequences in the sample encode the same CDR3. The V and J genes are TRBV18 and TRBJ1-2, with 7 bases aligning to TRBD1. Germline V CDR1 and CDR2: KGHSH, LQKENI. Trimming took 2 bases from V and 5 from J; bases not matched to a gene: 5. This CDR3 spans 14 amino acids. This chain's CDR3 is CASSPSQGEYGYTF. The CDR3 region has the DNA TGTGCCAGCTCACCATCCCAGGGGGAATATGGCTACACCTTC. Together with reference TRBV18 and TRBJ1-2, the CDR3 gives the full variable domain: NAGVMQNPRHLVRRRGQEARLRCSPMKGHSHVYWYRQLPEEGLKFMVYLQKENIIDESGMPKERFSAEFPKEGPSILRIQQVVRGDSAAYFCASSPSQGEYGYTFGSGTRLTVV.

The chain links TRBV7-9 to TRBJ2-6, with D possibly matching TRBD2 (5 bases). The CDR3 totals 15 residues. Trimming pared 0 bases from V and 3 bases from J, leaving 6 bases between. CDR1 is SEHNR and CDR2 is FQNEAQ in the germline V gene (reference sequence). The CDR3 reads CASSLARVGANVLTF. The CDR3 DNA reads as TGTGCCAGCAGCTTAGCGAGGGTTGGGGCCAACGTCCTGACTTTC.

The chain combines TRBV7-2 with TRBJ2-7; 7 positions agree with TRBD2. The V segment lost 4 bases and the J segment 2 bases; nucleotides outside the gene matches: 14. CDR1 and CDR2 (germline): SGHTA, FQGNSA. This CDR3 spans 17 amino acids. The CDR3 here is CASSYRSGGGGTYEQYF. DNA of the CDR3: TGTGCCAGCAGCTACAGGTCTGGTGGCGGGGGAACCTACGAGCAGTACTTC.

The chain links TRBV7-9 to TRBJ1-2; D is undetermined. Trimming took off 1 base at V and 7 bases at J, with 7 bases between the two ends. This CDR3 comprises 12 residues. The V gene's germline CDR1 is SEHNR and CDR2 FQNEAQ (reference sequence). The CDR3 protein is CASSLDTSGYTF. The CDR3 nucleotides are TGTGCCAGCAGCTTAGACACTAGTGGCTACACCTTC.